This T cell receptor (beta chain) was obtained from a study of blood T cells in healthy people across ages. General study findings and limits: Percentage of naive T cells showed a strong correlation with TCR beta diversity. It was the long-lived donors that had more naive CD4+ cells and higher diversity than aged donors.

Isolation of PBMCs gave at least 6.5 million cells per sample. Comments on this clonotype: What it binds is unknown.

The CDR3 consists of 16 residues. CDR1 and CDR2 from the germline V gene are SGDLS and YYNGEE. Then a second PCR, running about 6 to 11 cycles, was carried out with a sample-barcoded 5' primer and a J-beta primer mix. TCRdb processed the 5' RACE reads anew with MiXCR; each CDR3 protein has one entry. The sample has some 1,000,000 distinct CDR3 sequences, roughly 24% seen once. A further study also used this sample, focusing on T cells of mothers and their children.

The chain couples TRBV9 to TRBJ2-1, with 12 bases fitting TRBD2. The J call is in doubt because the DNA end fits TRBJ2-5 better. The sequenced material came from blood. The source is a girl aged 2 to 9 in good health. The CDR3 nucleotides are TGTGCCAGCAGCGTAGAACTAGCGGGAGGCGGGGAGACCCAGTACTTC. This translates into CASSVELAGGGETQYF.